The source of this TCR beta chain is a study of identical twins. TCRdb independently ran MiXCR on the 5' RACE reads; one entry per CDR3 protein. The repertoire includes fewer than 250,000 distinct CDR3 sequences, roughly 7.5% of them detected once, and around 5% sits in the top ten. This clonotype came up a few times. The donor group consisted entirely of healthy Caucasians. This CDR3 has 14 amino acids. CDR1 MRHNA and CDR2 SNTAGT come from the germline V gene. Trimming stripped 2 bases from V and 3 bases from J, with 11 bases between. The sample was also reused in another study, on yellow fever vaccine responses in identical twins.

The chain employs TRBV6-4 and TRBJ2-7; no firm D call. This sequence was found in a woman in her late teens or twenties in good health. The specimen sequenced was CD8+ T cells sorted from blood. In nucleotides, the CDR3 is TGTGCCAGCAGTGACGGCCGATCGATCTACGAGCAGTACTTC. Translating it yields CASSDGRSIYEQYF.